One sample yielded the 30 T cell receptor beta chains listed below, sequenced in a study of tumor and adjacent non-tumor tissue in lung cancer. The template was RNA from unsorted bulk tissue. The library came from three nested PCR rounds adapted from ARM-PCR protocols. MiXCR was run by TCRdb on the multiplex PCR reads, yielding one entry per CDR3 protein. The sample has 68,000 or so distinct CDR3 sequences, 55% to 75% seen once; the top ten hold over 20%. Sequenced input: lung tumor tissue. The receptor source for this set is a man between 50 and 59 years old with non-small cell lung cancer.

This chain uses TRBV6-1 with TRBJ2-4, with a weak D call TRBD1 (5 bases). The CDR3 spans 18 residues. V shed 11 bases and J shed 1 base, with 27 bases lying between them. Germline V CDR1 and CDR2: MNHNS, SASEGT. In DNA, the CDR3 is TGTGCCCGCGGTGACGGCACAGGCGGCTCGACGGCCAAAAACATTCAGTACTTC. It codes for CARGDGTGGSTAKNIQYF.

Points on this clonotype: Here the CDR3 omits its conserved ending phenylalanine or tryptophan, so a read error is the likely source. V usage is TRBV20-1 and J usage is TRBJ2-7; possibly TRBD1 or TRBD2 for D (5 bases each). CDR1 and CDR2 (germline): DFQATT, SNEGSKA (reference sequence). The ends were cut back, 0 bases at V and 0 bases at J, with 18 bases in the middle. The CDR3 extends over 17 amino acids. CDR3: CSARDARGPTGSYEQYL. The DNA for the CDR3 is TGCAGTGCTAGAGATGCGAGGGGACCGACTGGCTCCTACGAGCAGTACCTC.

As concerns this clonotype: Germline is not matched at one junction end, which may reflect a read error. J is TRBJ1-5 and V is TRBV6-5; D is perhaps TRBD1 (5 bases). The CDR3 has 15 amino acids. Germline V gene sequence: CDR1 MNHEY, CDR2 SVGAGI. CDR3 nucleotides: TGTGCCAGTAGTTACACGTCAGGGCAGGATCTGCCCCAGCATTTT. Amino acid sequence: CASSYTSGQDLPQHF.

As regards this clonotype: Likely a read error: the CDR3 ends without its conserved phenylalanine or tryptophan. The DNA is left out, because the CDR3 cannot be placed on it with certainty; the CDR3 is given as TCRdb lists it. This CDR3 is CSSGQMNTETFL. The chain recombines TRBV29-1 with TRBJ1-1; TRBD1 reflects the table's D call only, with no check against the DNA. Ends included, the CDR3 has 12 residues. Germline V gene data show CDR1 as SQVTM and CDR2 as ANQGSEA.

The genes are TRBV15 and TRBJ2-5; tentative D call: TRBD2 (6 bases). The CDR3 runs to 14 residues. Germline V gene sequence: CDR1 LNHNV, CDR2 YYDKDF (reference sequence). V was trimmed by 7 bases and J by 0 bases, leaving 12 bases between them. CDR3 nucleotide sequence: TGTGCCACCAACGGGGGACGGAACCAAGAGACCCAGTACTTC. This encodes CATNGGRNQETQYF.

This clonotype was seen only a few times. The chain uses TRBV6-1 and TRBJ2-5, with 9 bases aligning to TRBD1. The V gene's germline CDR1 is MNHNS and CDR2 SASEGT. The CDR3 length is 17 residues. Unmatched junction bases numbered 15, after V lost 3 bases and J lost 7 bases. The CDR3 spells CASSEGGDREFRGTQYF. In DNA form, the CDR3 reads TGTGCCAGCAGTGAGGGGGGGGACAGGGAGTTTAGAGGGACCCAGTACTTC.

The table lists this clonotype with a few counts. This may stem from a read error, because a much larger clone lies one nucleotide away. The rearrangement joins TRBV12-3 or TRBV12-4 to TRBJ2-1; a weak D match, TRBD1 (6 bases). There are 13 residues in the CDR3. The DNA of the CDR3 is TGTGCCAGCAGTGGGGACAACTACAATGATCAGTTCTTC. Amino acids: CASSGDNYNDQFF.

V gene TRBV11-3 combines with J gene TRBJ2-1, with 9 bases identical to TRBD2. The V and J ends lost 8 bases and 8 bases, in that order; junction bases with no gene match: 16. The CDR3 length is 16 residues. CDR1 and CDR2 from the germline V gene are SGHNT and YENEEA. The CDR3 spells CASLGVSGGPGDEQFF. The CDR3 DNA follows: TGTGCCAGCTTAGGGGTTAGCGGGGGACCTGGCGATGAGCAGTTCTTC.

As regards this clonotype: This may be a read error, as it is one base from a much larger clone. The genes are TRBV28 and TRBJ2-6, with D perhaps assigned TRBD1 or TRBD2 (5 bases each). This CDR3 contains 15 residues. Between the trimmed V and J ends, which lost 6 bases and 6 bases, there was a span of 15 bases. Germline loops: CDR1 MDHEN, CDR2 SYDVKM. The CDR3 coding sequence is TGTGCCAGCAGATCAGGGAGTCCTGAGGCCAACGTCCTGACTTTC. Amino acid sequence: CASRSGSPEANVLTF.

This clonotype occurred many times. The chain employs TRBV28 and TRBJ1-2, with D tentatively TRBD1 (6 bases). The V end lost 3 bases, the J end lost 4 bases, and 12 bases lay between the germline ends. Germline CDR1 is MDHEN and CDR2 is SYDVKM. This CDR3 region has 14 residues. The CDR3 sequence is CASSLPDRTYGYTF. The CDR3 region has the DNA TGTGCCAGCAGTTTGCCCGACAGGACCTATGGCTACACCTTC.

As concerns this clonotype: The junction differs from germline at one of its ends, possibly a read error. The CDR3 spells CANSYRDRARGGHTF. For the CDR3, the DNA is TGTGCCAACAGTTACCGGGACAGGGCCAGGGGTGGCCACACCTTC. The chain uses TRBV6-5 and TRBJ1-2; 9 nucleotides line up with TRBD1. Germline lookup yields CDR1 MNHEY and CDR2 SVGAGI. CDR3 length: 15 residues.

A remark on this clonotype: One end of the junction varies from germline; a read error may be responsible. The genes are TRBV11-1 and TRBJ1-4, with D possibly TRBD1 on 6 matching bases. The CDR3 has 16 residues. CDR1 is SGHAT and CDR2 is FQDESV in the germline V gene (reference sequence). CDR3 in amino acids: CTSSSGQSTTNEKLFF. Here the CDR3 DNA reads TGTACCAGCAGCTCTGGACAGTCGACAACCAATGAAAAACTGTTTTTT.

In this sample, this clonotype turned up many times. V is TRBV10-3 and J is TRBJ2-1; no definite D call. Trimming took off 3 bases at V and 5 bases at J, with 8 bases between the two ends. There are 13 residues in the CDR3. Germline-derived CDR1 and CDR2 are ENHRY and SYGVKD. The CDR3 is CAISDEVDNEQFF. Here the CDR3 DNA reads TGTGCCATCAGTGACGAGGTGGACAATGAGCAGTTCTTC.

The CDR3 coding sequence is TGCGCCAGCAGCTTGGCCAGGACTAGGGGCCTCTACGAGCAGTACTTC. Protein sequence: CASSLARTRGLYEQYF. The chain couples TRBV5-1 to TRBJ2-7; 7 bases align to TRBD2. Unmatched junction bases numbered 9, after V lost 0 bases and J lost 3 bases. Germline loops: CDR1 SGHRS, CDR2 YFSETQ. This CDR3 contains 16 residues.

In its sample, this clonotype was seen once. At one end the junction does not follow the germline gene, possibly because of a read error. The J gene is TRBJ2-2, the V gene TRBV29-1, with 12 bases matching TRBD2. This CDR3 contains 16 residues. The germline CDR1 and CDR2 sequences are SQVTM and ANQGSEA. This chain's CDR3 is CIVTTSGGSSTGKLFF. In nucleotides, the CDR3 is TGCATCGTTACCACTAGCGGGGGGTCGAGCACCGGGAAGCTGTTTTTT.

Regarding this clonotype: This sequence may be a read error, since a much larger clone differs from it by one base. The chain recombines TRBV29-1 with TRBJ2-3; TRBD1 is a possible D gene (6 bases). This CDR3 comprises 13 residues. V was cut by 7 bases and J by 6 bases, with 17 bases left in between. Germline V gives CDR1 SQVTM, CDR2 ANQGSEA. CDR3 DNA sequence: TGCAGCGCCTCGAGGGGGTTCACTGATACGCAGTATTTT. This encodes CSASRGFTDTQYF.

Ten or more counts support this clonotype. V is TRBV13 and J is TRBJ1-6, with no clear D. Trimming left V 0 bases short and J 10 bases short, with 7 bases between. Per germline, CDR1 PRHDT and CDR2 FYEKMQ (reference sequence). CDR3 length: 13 amino acids. Here the CDR3 reads CASSLGGFSPLHF. The CDR3 DNA follows: TGTGCCAGCAGCTTAGGGGGGTTCTCACCCCTCCACTTT.

About this clonotype itself: A clone one base away is much larger, so this may be a read error. The V gene is TRBV20-1, the J gene TRBJ2-5; D is possibly TRBD2 (6 bases). Germline CDR1 DFQATT, CDR2 SNEGSKA (reference sequence). This CDR3 spans 15 amino acids. V lost 5 bases to trimming and J lost 4 bases, with 20 bases between them. The CDR3 loop is CSAAEGTAFSETQYF. The CDR3 region has the DNA TGCAGTGCTGCGGAGGGGACCGCGTTCTCAGAGACCCAGTACTTC.

The chain employs TRBV7-2 and TRBJ2-1; 8 positions match TRBD2. V gave up 0 bases and J gave up 5 bases; unmatched junction bases: 3. This CDR3 has 15 amino acids. Germline V gene sequence: CDR1 SGHTA, CDR2 FQGNSA. The CDR3 region is CASSLAAGGNNEQFF. CDR3 coding DNA: TGTGCCAGCAGCTTAGCGGCGGGAGGTAACAATGAGCAGTTCTTC.

The rearrangement links TRBV29-1 to TRBJ2-6, with D perhaps matching TRBD1 or TRBD2 (5 bases each). The CDR3 spans 16 residues. CDR1 and CDR2 from the germline V gene are SQVTM and ANQGSEA. Trimming cost V 5 bases and J 5 bases, with 19 bases left between them. CDR3 region: CSVTTRGRSWANVLTF. DNA of the CDR3: TGCAGCGTTACGACACGGGGCCGATCTTGGGCCAACGTCCTGACTTTC.

The V call is TRBV19, the J call TRBJ2-7, with D maybe TRBD1 (5 bases). Germline V gene sequence: CDR1 LNHDA, CDR2 SQIVND (reference sequence). The CDR3 has 11 residues. V was cut by 5 bases and J by 7 bases, with 9 bases left in between. The CDR3 region is CASSLPGEQYF. CDR3 in DNA: TGTGCCAGTAGTCTCCCAGGGGAGCAGTACTTC.

This clonotype was seen a single time. One base away lies a much larger clone, so this may be a sequencing read error. This chain links TRBV4-1 with TRBJ2-7, with 10 bases lining up with TRBD1. In germline, CDR1 is MGHRA, CDR2 YSYEKL. This CDR3 comprises 16 residues. Written as DNA, the CDR3 is TGCGTCAGCAGCCACCCGGGACAGGGGCTACCCTACGAGCAGTACTTC. Protein: CVSSHPGQGLPYEQYF.

As regards this clonotype: With a much larger clone just one base away, this may be a read error. The chain joins TRBV29-1 to TRBJ1-1, with D hard to call. V lost 6 bases to trimming and J lost 6 bases, with 11 bases between them. The CDR3 is 11 residues long. The germline CDR1 and CDR2 sequences are SQVTM and ANQGSEA. In DNA, the CDR3 is TGCAGCGTACAGCAAAACTCTGAAGCTTTCTTT. It translates to CSVQQNSEAFF.

With regard to this clonotype: A read error may explain this, as a much larger clone is one base away. CDR3 nucleotides: TGCGCCAGCAGCCAAGATTTTCAGACTTCTGGGTCCAACGTCCTGACTTTC. This codes for CASSQDFQTSGSNVLTF. The rearrangement links TRBV4-1 to TRBJ2-6; D not certain. The CDR3 is 17 residues long. CDR1 MGHRA and CDR2 YSYEKL come from the germline V gene.

A single count supports this clonotype. This chain links TRBV28 with TRBJ2-7, with D unresolved. Deletions cut 7 bases from V and 0 bases from J, with 10 bases between. This CDR3 comprises 13 residues. CDR1 is MDHEN and CDR2 is SYDVKM in the germline V gene. CDR3 residues: CASNPVVSYEQYF. For the CDR3, the DNA is TGTGCCAGCAATCCAGTGGTCTCCTACGAGCAGTACTTC.

A remark on this clonotype: One end of the junction varies from germline; a read error may be responsible. The rearrangement joins TRBV12-3 or TRBV12-4 to TRBJ2-2, with 8 bases fitting TRBD1. The CDR3 spans 15 residues. The CDR3 sequence is CASIHGTGRTEELFF. In DNA, the CDR3 is TGTGCCAGCATTCACGGGACAGGCAGAACCGAGGAGCTGTTTTTT.

The rearrangement joins TRBV12-3 or TRBV12-4 to TRBJ2-7; D is possibly TRBD1 (5 bases). Trimming removed 7 bases from V and 5 bases from J, with 21 bases in between. This CDR3 region has 15 residues. CDR3 protein: CASTSQVAGLDEQYF. The CDR3 DNA reads as TGTGCCAGCACTTCCCAGGTAGCAGGGCTAGACGAGCAGTACTTC.

This clonotype was seen repeatedly, ten times or more. The V gene is TRBV20-1, the J gene TRBJ2-5, with 10 bases identical to TRBD2. The CDR3 consists of 15 residues. Germline V gives CDR1 DFQATT, CDR2 SNEGSKA (reference sequence). V lost 1 base to trimming and J lost 4 bases; unmatched junction nucleotides: 6. In DNA form, the CDR3 reads TGCAGTGCTAGAGCCCTAGCGGGAGCCGGAGAGACCCAGTACTTC. Its translation: CSARALAGAGETQYF.

Concerning this clonotype: This may be a read error: a much more frequent sequence differs by one nucleotide. The chain is built from TRBV30 and TRBJ2-7; TRBD2 is a possible D gene (6 bases). The CDR3 spans 13 residues. In germline, CDR1 is GTSNPN, CDR2 SVGIG (reference sequence). The ends were cut back, 0 bases at V and 7 bases at J, with 13 bases in the middle. The CDR3 sequence is CAWSVGGRKEQYF. DNA for the CDR3: TGTGCCTGGAGTGTTGGAGGGAGGAAGGAGCAGTACTTC.

Worth noting for this clonotype: A much bigger clone sits one base away, suggesting this may be a read error. The rearrangement joins TRBV12-3 or TRBV12-4 to TRBJ1-6; D remains unclear. The CDR3 has 14 amino acids. Trimming shortened V by 6 bases and J by 1 base, and 7 bases separated the two germline ends. The CDR3 spells CASRSGSYNSPLHF. The CDR3 bases are TGTGCCAGCAGAAGTGGGTCCTATAATTCACCCCTCCACTTT.